A selection of T cell receptor beta chains follows, all from one sample in a study of T cells in localized non-small cell lung cancer. Assay: immunoSEQ multiplex PCR; the TCRdb copy retains only in-frame clones and omits some. The repertoire has 18,000 or so clones, approximately 91% of them found once; the top ten carry approximately 9.1%. The specimen comprised peripheral blood, sampled before any cancer treatment. These receptors came from a man aged 35 to 69 with stage I lung adenocarcinoma. Both conserved end residues are trimmed from each CDR3. The order of the fields is D gene, J gene, V gene, CDR3 protein. The D gene is left open where the match is weak.

>NA|TRBJ2-2|TRBV5-1
ASSPGGILSFSPGELF
>NA|TRBJ1-2|TRBV6-4
ASSGVTGGYT
>NA|TRBJ1-4|TRBV19
ASSIDWREKLF
>NA|TRBJ1-4|TRBV6-5
ATRGGPATNEKLF
>NA|TRBJ2-2|TRBV29-1
SVESGRGNTGELF
>TRBD1|TRBJ1-4|TRBV5-5
ASSPQGVDEKLF
>TRBD1|TRBJ2-2|TRBV5-1
ASSLSRGRIGELF
>NA|TRBJ2-1|TRBV19
ASRGTQTMEQF
>NA|TRBJ1-4|TRBV30
AWSLVLYLKNEKLF
>NA|TRBJ2-2|TRBV30
AWSQRNTGELF
>NA|TRBJ1-4|TRBV2
ASRGRDEKLF
>TRBD2|TRBJ2-3|TRBV5-1
ASCRAGEDMQY
>NA|TRBJ2-2|TRBV6-6
ASSTQGIGTGELF
>NA|TRBJ1-3|TRBV6-1
ASTAEALSGNTIY
>TRBD1|TRBJ1-1|TRBV5-4
ASSFGTGNTEAF
>NA|TRBJ1-3|TRBV4-1
ASSQGRGPGNTIY
>NA|TRBJ1-5|TRBV28
ASSLTAKSQPQH
>NA|TRBJ1-6|TRBV7-2
ASSLAGSNDSPLH
>TRBD2|TRBJ2-2|TRBV7-6
ASSPAGATNTGELF
>NA|TRBJ1-2|TRBV6-6
ASSYSIYRVGYT
>NA|TRBJ2-5|TRBV10-1
ASGVAEAETQY
>TRBD2|TRBJ2-1|TRBV11-2
ASSLGLGGLGDEQF
>NA|TRBJ2-1|TRBV27
ASSLLIGGAFYNEQF
>NA|TRBJ1-1|TRBV10-2
ASSDRGTEAF
>NA|TRBJ2-1|TRBV5-8
ASSLGQGSLDEQF
>TRBD2|TRBJ2-5|TRBV27
ASSPDLREGEETQY
>NA|TRBJ2-1|TRBV7-2
ASSLARYNEQF
>NA|TRBJ1-5|TRBV19
ASSITYGDGGNQPQH
>NA|TRBJ2-3|TRBV11-2
ASSPDRSYTQY
>NA|TRBJ2-3|TRBV2
ASSERAPARDTQY
>NA|TRBJ1-1|TRBV5-6
ASTNGREAF
>NA|TRBJ2-5|TRBV7-6
ASSRDSPGTQY
>NA|NA|TRBV19
ASSIRGSPSYEQY
>NA|TRBJ1-5|TRBV25-1
ASSELDTNQPQH
>NA|TRBJ1-1|TRBV11-2
ASSSSGNTEAF
>NA|TRBJ2-7|TRBV4-1
ASSQDQSGYEQY
>NA|TRBJ2-3|TRBV27
ASSFVGSGTDTQY
>NA|TRBJ2-2|TRBV7-6
ASSTSGELF